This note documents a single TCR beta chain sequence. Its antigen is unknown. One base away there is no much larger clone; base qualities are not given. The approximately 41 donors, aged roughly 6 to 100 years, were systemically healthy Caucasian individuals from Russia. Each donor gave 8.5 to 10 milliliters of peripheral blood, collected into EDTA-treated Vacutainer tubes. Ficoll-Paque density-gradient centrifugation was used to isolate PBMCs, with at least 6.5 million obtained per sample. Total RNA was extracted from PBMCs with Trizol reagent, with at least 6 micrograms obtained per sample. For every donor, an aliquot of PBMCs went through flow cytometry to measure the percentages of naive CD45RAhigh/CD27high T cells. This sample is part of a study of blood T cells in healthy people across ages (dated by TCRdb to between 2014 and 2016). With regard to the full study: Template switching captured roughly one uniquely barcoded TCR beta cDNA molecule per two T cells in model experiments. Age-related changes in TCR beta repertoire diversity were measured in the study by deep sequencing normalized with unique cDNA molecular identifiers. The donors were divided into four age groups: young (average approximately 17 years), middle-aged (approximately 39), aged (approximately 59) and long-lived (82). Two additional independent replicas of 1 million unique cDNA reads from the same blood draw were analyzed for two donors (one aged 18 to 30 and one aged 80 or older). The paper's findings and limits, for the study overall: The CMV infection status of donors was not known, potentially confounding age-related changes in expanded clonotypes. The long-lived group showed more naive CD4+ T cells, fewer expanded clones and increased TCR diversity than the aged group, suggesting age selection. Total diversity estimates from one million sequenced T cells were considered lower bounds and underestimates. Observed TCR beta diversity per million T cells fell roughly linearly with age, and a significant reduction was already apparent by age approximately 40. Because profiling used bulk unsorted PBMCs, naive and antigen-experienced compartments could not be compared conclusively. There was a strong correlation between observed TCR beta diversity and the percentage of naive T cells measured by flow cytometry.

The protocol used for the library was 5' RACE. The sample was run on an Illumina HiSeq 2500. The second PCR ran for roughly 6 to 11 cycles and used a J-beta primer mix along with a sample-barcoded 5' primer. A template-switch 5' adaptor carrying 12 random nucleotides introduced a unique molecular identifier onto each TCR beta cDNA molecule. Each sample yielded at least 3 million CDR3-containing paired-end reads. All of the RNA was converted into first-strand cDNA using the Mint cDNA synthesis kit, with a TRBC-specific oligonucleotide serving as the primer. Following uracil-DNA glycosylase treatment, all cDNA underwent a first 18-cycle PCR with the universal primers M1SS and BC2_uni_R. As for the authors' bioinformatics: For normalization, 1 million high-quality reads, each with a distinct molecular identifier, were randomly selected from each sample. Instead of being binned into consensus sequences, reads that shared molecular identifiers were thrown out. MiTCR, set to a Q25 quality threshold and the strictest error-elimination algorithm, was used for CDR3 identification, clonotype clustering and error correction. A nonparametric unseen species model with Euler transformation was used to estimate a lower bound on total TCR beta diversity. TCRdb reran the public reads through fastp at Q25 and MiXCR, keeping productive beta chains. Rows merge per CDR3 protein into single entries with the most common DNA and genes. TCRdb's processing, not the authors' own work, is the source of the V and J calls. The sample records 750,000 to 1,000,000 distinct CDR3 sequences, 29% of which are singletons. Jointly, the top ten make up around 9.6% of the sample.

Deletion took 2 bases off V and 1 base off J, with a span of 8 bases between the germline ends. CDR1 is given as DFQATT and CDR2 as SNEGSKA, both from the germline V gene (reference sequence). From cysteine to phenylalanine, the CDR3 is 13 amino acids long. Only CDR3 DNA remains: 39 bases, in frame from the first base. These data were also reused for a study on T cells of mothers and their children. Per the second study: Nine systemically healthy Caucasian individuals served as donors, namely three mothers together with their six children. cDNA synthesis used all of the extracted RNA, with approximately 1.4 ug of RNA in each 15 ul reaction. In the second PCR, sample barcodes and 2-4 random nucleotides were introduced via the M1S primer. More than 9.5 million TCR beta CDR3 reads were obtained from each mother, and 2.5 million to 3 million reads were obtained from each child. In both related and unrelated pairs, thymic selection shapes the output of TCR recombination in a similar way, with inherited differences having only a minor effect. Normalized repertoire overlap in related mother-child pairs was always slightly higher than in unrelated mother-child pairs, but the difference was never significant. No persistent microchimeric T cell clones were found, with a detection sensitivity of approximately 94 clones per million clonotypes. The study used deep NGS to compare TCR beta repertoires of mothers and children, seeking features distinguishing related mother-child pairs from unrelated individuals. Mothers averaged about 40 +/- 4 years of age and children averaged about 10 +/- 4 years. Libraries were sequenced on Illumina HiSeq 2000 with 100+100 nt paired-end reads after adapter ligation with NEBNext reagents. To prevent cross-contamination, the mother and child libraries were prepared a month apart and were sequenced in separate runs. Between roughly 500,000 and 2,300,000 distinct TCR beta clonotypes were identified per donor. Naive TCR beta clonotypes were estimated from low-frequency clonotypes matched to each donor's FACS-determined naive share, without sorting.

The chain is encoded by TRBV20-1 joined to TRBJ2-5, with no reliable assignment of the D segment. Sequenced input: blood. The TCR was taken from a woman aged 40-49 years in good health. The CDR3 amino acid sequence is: CSARRHFQETQYF. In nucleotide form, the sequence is TGCAGTGCTAGAAGACACTTCCAAGAGACCCAGTACTTC.